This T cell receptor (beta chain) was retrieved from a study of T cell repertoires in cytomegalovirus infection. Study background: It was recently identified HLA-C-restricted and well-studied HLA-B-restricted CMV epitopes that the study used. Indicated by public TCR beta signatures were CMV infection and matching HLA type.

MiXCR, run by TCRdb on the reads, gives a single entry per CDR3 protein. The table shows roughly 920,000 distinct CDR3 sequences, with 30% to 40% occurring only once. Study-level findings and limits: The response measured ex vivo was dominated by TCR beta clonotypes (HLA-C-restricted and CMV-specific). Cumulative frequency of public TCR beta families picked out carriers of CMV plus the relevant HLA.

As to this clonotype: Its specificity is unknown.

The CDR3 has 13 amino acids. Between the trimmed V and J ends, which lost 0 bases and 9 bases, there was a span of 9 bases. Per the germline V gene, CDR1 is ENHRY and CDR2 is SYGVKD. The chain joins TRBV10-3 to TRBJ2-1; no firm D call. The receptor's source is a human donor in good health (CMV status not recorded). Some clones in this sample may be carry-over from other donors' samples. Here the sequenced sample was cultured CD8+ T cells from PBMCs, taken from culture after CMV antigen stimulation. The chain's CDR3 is CAISESQVGEQFF. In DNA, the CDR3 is TGTGCCATCAGTGAGTCCCAGGTGGGTGAGCAGTTCTTC.